The next 26 T cell receptor beta chains were all read from a single sample in a study. TCRdb fed the RT-PCR reads into MiXCR, producing one record per CDR3 protein. Of hundreds of thousands of distinct CDR3 sequences detected, approximately 14% appear once; the ten largest clones hold 3.6%. The specimen sequenced was memory CD4+ T cells from blood. These receptors all come from a female donor in good health, serving as a healthy control.

This clonotype was counted ten times or more. The V call is TRBV6-2 or TRBV6-3, the J call TRBJ2-1, with D hard to call. Per the germline V gene, CDR1 is MNHEY and CDR2 is SVGEGT. Trimming removed 6 bases at V and 2 bases at J, with 11 bases between. CDR3 length equals 14 residues. The CDR3 DNA sequence: TGTGCCAGCAGCAACCCAGCAGCCTACAATGAGCAGTTCTTC. It is translated as CASSNPAAYNEQFF.

J is TRBJ1-5 and V is TRBV7-2; D is perhaps TRBD1 (6 bases). Trimming removed 5 bases at V and 0 bases at J, with 11 bases between. Germline V CDR1 and CDR2: SGHTA, FQGNSA. The CDR3 consists of 15 residues. The CDR3 DNA is TGTGCCAGCAGCACGACAGGCTATAGCAATCAGCCCCAGCATTTT. Translation gives CASSTTGYSNQPQHF.

In this sample, this clonotype turned up many times. The CDR3: CSARGRQNIQYF. The CDR3 DNA reads as TGCAGTGCCAGGGGCAGGCAAAACATTCAGTACTTC. The chain uses TRBV20-1 and TRBJ2-4, with D maybe TRBD1 (6 bases). The CDR3 covers 12 residues. V was clipped by 6 bases and J by 5 bases, with 11 bases between them. Germline V gene lookup returns CDR1 DFQATT and CDR2 SNEGSKA (reference sequence).

The chain recombines TRBV28 with TRBJ2-1, with D perhaps matching TRBD2 (5 bases). The V end lost 7 bases, the J end lost 5 bases, and 18 bases lay between the germline ends. The CDR3 is 15 residues long. The germline gives CDR1 MDHEN, CDR2 SYDVKM. The CDR3 nucleotides read TGTGCCAGCACCCCGGGCGGATTGAGGGACAATGAGCAGTTCTTC. Its protein is CASTPGGLRDNEQFF.

The chain employs TRBV29-1 and TRBJ2-3, with D perhaps TRBD1 (6 bases). CDR1 and CDR2 (germline): SQVTM, ANQGSEA. V lost 6 bases, J lost 4 bases, and 11 bases lay in between. The CDR3 is 12 residues long. This CDR3 reads CSVLGGADTQYF. CDR3 sequence (DNA): TGCAGCGTACTTGGGGGCGCAGATACGCAGTATTTT.

The genes are TRBV28 and TRBJ1-1; 8 bases match TRBD1. Germline V gene data show CDR1 as MDHEN and CDR2 as SYDVKM. CDR3 length: 16 amino acids. V was pared by 4 bases and J by 5 bases, with 12 bases of the junction left unmatched. The CDR3 DNA reads TGTGCCAGCAGTTCCCCACTAGGACAGGGAGAAACTGAAGCTTTCTTT. Encoded protein: CASSSPLGQGETEAFF.

In its sample, this clonotype was seen a few times. This chain links TRBV28 with TRBJ2-1, with 7 bases that match TRBD1. CDR3 length equals 16 residues. V was pared by 7 bases and J by 2 bases, with 11 bases of the junction left unmatched. Looked up from germline, CDR1 is MDHEN and CDR2 is SYDVKM. CDR3 residues: CASMGFGTVTYNEQFF. The CDR3 coding sequence is TGTGCCAGCATGGGCTTTGGGACAGTTACCTACAATGAGCAGTTCTTC.

This clonotype has just a few counts. DNA for the CDR3: TGTGCCAGCTCATCAATAGTGGGCACCGGGGAGCTGTTTTTT. This sequence encodes CASSSIVGTGELFF. The rearrangement links TRBV9 to TRBJ2-2; D gene unclear. Germline loops: CDR1 SGDLS, CDR2 YYNGEE. V lost 7 bases, J lost 4 bases, and 14 bases lay in between. The CDR3 contains 14 residues. The variable domain in full, with the rest retrieved from reference TRBV9 and TRBJ2-2, is DSGVTQTPKHLITATGQRVTLRCSPRSGDLSVYWYQQSLDQGLQFLIQYYNGEERAKGNILERFSAQQFPDLHSELNLSSLELGDSALYFCASSSIVGTGELFFGEGSRLTVL.

This clonotype was seen more than once but under ten times. The J gene is TRBJ2-3, the V gene TRBV7-2; TRBD2 might be the D (5 bases). The length of the CDR3 is 14 residues. The germline gives CDR1 SGHTA, CDR2 FQGNSA. V dropped 3 bases and J dropped 4 bases, with 11 bases sitting between them. The CDR3 sequence: CASSFRWESDTQYF. The CDR3 region has the DNA TGTGCCAGCAGCTTTAGGTGGGAGTCAGATACGCAGTATTTT.

This clonotype was found many times. The chain is built from TRBV15 and TRBJ2-5; the D is unclear. CDR3 length: 12 residues. Germline CDR1 is LNHNV and CDR2 is YYDKDF (reference sequence). V shed 2 bases and J shed 1 base, with 2 bases lying between them. CDR3 in amino acids: CATSRPQETQYF. The CDR3, as DNA: TGTGCCACCAGCAGACCCCAAGAGACCCAGTACTTC.

This clonotype was counted only a few times. The genes are TRBV20-1 and TRBJ1-6, with D unresolved. The CDR3 length is 15 residues. Trimming left V 0 bases short and J 4 bases short, with 10 bases between. From germline, CDR1 is DFQATT and CDR2 SNEGSKA (reference sequence). The CDR3 region is CSARDPFDYNSPLHF. CDR3 nucleotides: TGCAGTGCTAGAGATCCCTTCGATTATAATTCACCCCTCCACTTT.

The V gene is TRBV6-5, the J gene TRBJ1-2; D ambiguous. Germline CDR1 reads MNHEY; CDR2 reads SVGAGI. This CDR3 comprises 13 residues. The V gene lost 7 bases and the J gene lost 6 bases, with 15 bases spanning the gap. The DNA of the CDR3 is TGTGCCAGCACTCCGGGCCCTGCCCATGGCTACACCTTC. Translating it yields CASTPGPAHGYTF.

In its sample, this clonotype was seen a few times. The rearrangement links TRBV7-2 to TRBJ1-3; maybe TRBD1 (5 bases). Germline V gives CDR1 SGHTA, CDR2 FQGNSA. This CDR3 contains 15 residues. The V end was cut by 1 base, the J end by 7 bases, with 14 bases between. CDR3 sequence reads: CASSLDVGGVNTIYF. For the CDR3, the DNA is TGTGCCAGCAGCTTAGACGTTGGGGGGGTCAACACCATATATTTT.

The CDR3 protein is CASSLGQAGTQYF. For the CDR3, the DNA is TGTGCCAGCAGCTTAGGACAGGCGGGGACCCAGTACTTC. V usage is TRBV11-2 and J usage is TRBJ2-5; D is perhaps TRBD1 (6 bases). Germline CDR1 is SGHAT and CDR2 is FQNNGV. The V end lost 1 base, the J end lost 7 bases, and 10 bases lay between the germline ends. This CDR3 spans 13 amino acids.

This clonotype was detected ten times or more. The genes are TRBV6-5 and TRBJ2-1; tentatively, D is TRBD1 or TRBD2 (5 bases each). Per the germline V gene, CDR1 is MNHEY and CDR2 is SVGAGI. The germline V and J ends were trimmed by 6 bases and 5 bases, with 17 bases remaining between them. CDR3 length: 15 amino acids. CDR3 in amino acids: CASRNYRDGDNEQFF. In DNA, the CDR3 is TGTGCCAGCAGGAATTACCGGGACGGAGACAATGAGCAGTTCTTC.

This clonotype was counted many times. J is TRBJ2-3 and V is TRBV6-1; D not certain. Germline loops: CDR1 MNHNS, CDR2 SASEGT. Trimming took off 3 bases at V and 2 bases at J, with 9 bases between the two ends. The CDR3 extends over 14 amino acids. This CDR3 reads CASSESYYTDTQYF. CDR3 nucleotides: TGTGCCAGCAGTGAGTCCTACTACACAGATACGCAGTATTTT.

This clonotype was seen many times. The V call is TRBV12-3 or TRBV12-4, the J call TRBJ2-1, with D hard to call. The V end was cut by 0 bases, the J end by 8 bases, with 14 bases between. There are 15 residues in the CDR3. Here the CDR3 reads CASSLAGSLLDEQFF. Written as DNA, the CDR3 is TGTGCCAGCAGTTTAGCGGGAAGTCTTTTGGATGAGCAGTTCTTC.

This clonotype was observed a few times. V gene TRBV12-3 or TRBV12-4 combines with J gene TRBJ1-2, with D possibly TRBD1 on 6 matching bases. CDR3 length equals 15 residues. The V and J ends lost 3 bases and 6 bases respectively, with 17 bases between them. The CDR3 protein is CASSFLIGGGNGYTF. The CDR3 nucleotides are TGTGCCAGCAGTTTTCTTATAGGGGGGGGTAATGGCTACACCTTC.

This clonotype came up a few times. CDR3 coding DNA: TGTGCCAGCAGCTTCAACCCGACTAGCGGGAGGGATAATCAGCAGTACTTC. This codes for CASSFNPTSGRDNQQYF. The chain is built from TRBV7-8 and TRBJ2-7; 14 bases agree with TRBD2. CDR1 is SGHVS and CDR2 is FQNEAQ in the germline V gene. After removal of 3 bases from V and 8 bases from J, the junction contained 12 bases not matched to a gene. The CDR3 length is 17 residues.

The genes are TRBV20-1 and TRBJ2-2, with 13 bases matching TRBD2. J lost 3 bases, V lost 5 bases, and 6 bases had no gene match. This CDR3 has 16 amino acids. Germline lookup yields CDR1 DFQATT and CDR2 SNEGSKA (reference sequence). CDR3 sequence (DNA): TGCAGTGCTGGACTAGCGGGAGCGTCGGACACCGGGGAGCTGTTTTTT. It yields the protein CSAGLAGASDTGELFF.

The chain carries TRBV10-3 and TRBJ2-4; tentative D call: TRBD2 (6 bases). Germline loops: CDR1 ENHRY, CDR2 SYGVKD. This CDR3 region has 15 residues. Trimming took off 10 bases at V and 10 bases at J, with 26 bases between the two ends. As DNA, the CDR3 is TGTGCCACCCAACCGTTCCTAGACTCGGGAGATATTCAGTACTTC. This codes for CATQPFLDSGDIQYF.

Ten or more counts support this clonotype. The rearrangement uses TRBV20-1 and TRBJ1-2; D remains ambiguous. The CDR3 has 14 amino acids. The germline V gene encodes CDR1 DFQATT and CDR2 SNEGSKA (reference sequence). The V gene lost 3 bases and the J gene lost 4 bases, with 15 bases spanning the gap. The CDR3: CSASVHPALYGYTF. CDR3 in DNA: TGCAGTGCTAGCGTACACCCAGCCCTCTATGGCTACACCTTC.

This clonotype was counted at least ten times. CDR3 nucleotide sequence: TGTGCCAGCAGCGATCGTGGCAGGGAGTTCCCCGGGTACTTC. This encodes CASSDRGREFPGYF. The chain employs TRBV7-9 and TRBJ2-5, with D perhaps being TRBD1 or TRBD2 (5 bases each). Trimming cost V 5 bases and J 13 bases, with 23 bases left between them. CDR1 SEHNR and CDR2 FQNEAQ come from the germline V gene (reference sequence). The CDR3 sequence is 14 residues long.

This clonotype was counted only a few times. The V gene is TRBV25-1, the J gene TRBJ2-7; maybe TRBD1 (6 bases). V was pared by 3 bases and J by 1 base, with 10 bases between. There are 14 residues in the CDR3. Germline V gene lookup returns CDR1 MGHDK and CDR2 SYGVNS. The CDR3 DNA sequence: TGTGCCAGCAGTGACGGACAGCAGTCCTACGAGCAGTACTTC. Protein sequence: CASSDGQQSYEQYF.

The V call is TRBV6-2 or TRBV6-3, the J call TRBJ2-1, with TRBD2 identical over 10 bases. V trimming: 5 bases; J trimming: 12 bases; junction bases outside the gene matches: 19. The CDR3 is made up of 17 amino acids. Germline assignment: CDR1 MNHEY and CDR2 SVGEGT. This CDR3 is CASSPLLAGEGGRGQFF. The CDR3 DNA follows: TGTGCCAGCAGTCCCCTCCTAGCGGGAGAGGGGGGGAGGGGGCAGTTCTTC.

This chain uses TRBV7-6 with TRBJ2-5, with 15 nucleotides matching TRBD2. CDR1 is SGHVS, CDR2 FNYEAQ, per germline. CDR3 size: 16 residues. J lost 5 bases, V lost 5 bases, and 6 bases had no gene match. The chain's CDR3 is CASSGLAGGPGETQYF. As DNA, the CDR3 is TGTGCCAGCAGCGGACTAGCGGGAGGGCCGGGGGAGACCCAGTACTTC.